This passage covers 25 T cell receptor beta chains from one sample sequenced in a study of blood T cell repertoires in COVID-19. Some clones are missing from TCRdb's copy, which holds only in-frame ones; the method was immunoSEQ multiplex PCR. The sample lists approximately 480,000 clones, roughly nine tenths occurring once. The sample comprised peripheral blood. Receptors were obtained from a man younger than 35 with COVID-19, enrolled during active disease.

This chain uses TRBV7-6 with TRBJ2-1; 10 nucleotides line up with TRBD2. The CDR3 covers 15 residues. Germline V lookup: CDR1 SGHVS, CDR2 FNYEAQ. V was clipped by 4 bases and J by 5 bases; unmatched bases: 5. CDR3 loop: CASSSLAGVNNEQFF. CDR3 sequence (DNA): TGTGCCAGCAGCTCTCTAGCGGGGGTAAACAATGAGCAGTTCTTC.

This chain joins TRBV18 and TRBJ2-7; TRBD1 matches at 11 bases. Germline V lookup: CDR1 KGHSH, CDR2 LQKENI. The CDR3 extends over 15 amino acids. V gave up 3 bases and J gave up 6 bases; unmatched junction bases: 7. CDR3 sequence reads: CASSPNGQGAREQYF. The CDR3 DNA follows: TGTGCCAGCTCACCGAACGGACAGGGGGCGCGCGAGCAGTACTTC.

Note on this clone: A much bigger clone sits one base away, suggesting this may be a read error. This chain joins TRBV12-3 or TRBV12-4 and TRBJ1-2, with a tentative D call TRBD1 (6 bases). Trimming pared 3 bases from V and 4 bases from J, leaving 6 bases between. There are 12 residues in the CDR3. CDR3 bases: TGTGCCAGCAGTTTGGACAGCTATGGCTACACCTTC. Protein product: CASSLDSYGYTF.

This clone was observed a few times. J is TRBJ2-1 and V is TRBV7-2, with 9 bases matching TRBD2. The CDR3 is 15 residues long. V trimming: 6 bases; J trimming: 7 bases; junction bases outside the gene matches: 10. Germline-derived CDR1 and CDR2 are SGHTA and FQGNSA. The CDR3 protein is CASRTGTSYRNEQFF. The CDR3 bases are TGTGCCAGCAGAACCGGGACTAGCTATAGAAATGAGCAGTTCTTC.

The chain couples TRBV5-1 to TRBJ1-1, with no clear D. Trimming pared 0 bases from V and 5 bases from J, leaving 8 bases between. The CDR3 covers 13 residues. CDR1 is SGHRS and CDR2 is YFSETQ in the germline V gene. The CDR3 nucleotides are TGCGCCAGCAGCTTGGGTGGAGGGACTGAAGCTTTCTTT. Its translation: CASSLGGGTEAFF. Variable domain in full (rest from reference TRBV5-1 and TRBJ1-1): KAGVTQTPRYLIKTRGQQVTLSCSPISGHRSVSWYQQTPGQGLQFLFEYFSETQRNKGNFPGRFSGRQFSNSRSEMNVSTLELGDSALYLCASSLGGGTEAFFGQGTRLTVV.

The rearrangement uses TRBV4-1 and TRBJ2-4; 11 bases are shared with TRBD2. From germline, CDR1 is MGHRA and CDR2 YSYEKL. The CDR3 length is 21 residues. With 0 bases clipped from V and 0 bases from J, the junction kept 13 bases outside the gene matches. The CDR3 DNA reads TGCGCCAGCAGCCAAGATCCTCCAGGGACTAGCGGCATTCTAGCCAAAAACATTCAGTACTTC. It encodes CASSQDPPGTSGILAKNIQYF.

V usage is TRBV28 and J usage is TRBJ2-5, with D maybe TRBD2 (6 bases). The CDR3 runs to 14 residues. Germline lookup yields CDR1 MDHEN and CDR2 SYDVKM. Trimming removed 6 bases at V and 5 bases at J, with 16 bases between. The CDR3 spells CASSWDSHYETQYF. The DNA for the CDR3 is TGTGCCAGCAGCTGGGACTCCCACTATGAGACCCAGTACTTC.

This clone was observed a single time. The chain couples TRBV6-5 to TRBJ2-1, with TRBD2 matching over 7 bases. In germline, CDR1 is MNHEY, CDR2 SVGAGI. The CDR3 loop spans 14 amino acids. V lost 4 bases and J lost 11; bases outside the gene matches: 11. The CDR3: CASSSPGEGNQQFF. DNA of the CDR3: TGTGCCAGCAGTTCCCCGGGGGAGGGTAATCAGCAGTTCTTC.

The DNA of the CDR3 is TGTGCCAGTAGGGGACAGGCGGCAACTAATGAAAAACTGTTTTTT. Protein sequence: CASRGQAATNEKLFF. The rearrangement uses TRBV19 and TRBJ1-4; 8 nucleotides match TRBD1. Germline V gene sequence: CDR1 LNHDA, CDR2 SQIVND (reference sequence). The CDR3 has 15 residues. V lost 6 bases to trimming and J lost 0 bases; unmatched junction nucleotides: 3.

Remarks on this clone: The junction shows a germline mismatch at one end, possibly a read error. This rearrangement joins TRBV6-5 to TRBJ2-1; tentative D call: TRBD2 (7 bases). Germline assignment: CDR1 MNHEY and CDR2 SVGAGI. This CDR3 contains 15 residues. The CDR3 DNA follows: TGTGCCAGCAGTGACTCCAGGGAGGGGGTGAATGAGCAGTTCTTC. It specifies CASSDSREGVNEQFF.

The chain combines TRBV2 with TRBJ1-4; D perhaps matches TRBD1 (6 bases). Per germline, CDR1 SNHLY and CDR2 FYNNEI. Trimming removed 0 bases at V and 7 bases at J, with 15 bases between. The CDR3 is 16 amino acids. The CDR3 protein is CASSEASGRGSEKLFF. The CDR3, as DNA: TGTGCCAGCAGTGAAGCAAGTGGCAGGGGTTCTGAAAAACTGTTTTTT. The entire variable domain, with the rest obtained from reference TRBV2 and TRBJ1-4, is as follows: EPEVTQTPSHQVTQMGQEVILRCVPISNHLYFYWYRQILGQKVEFLVSFYNNEISEKSEIFDDQFSVERPDGSNFTLKIRSTKLEDSAMYFCASSEASGRGSEKLFFGSGTQLSVL.

The J gene is TRBJ1-1, the V gene TRBV19; D remains ambiguous. In germline, CDR1 is LNHDA, CDR2 SQIVND (reference sequence). V was shortened by 5 bases and J by 1 base, with 8 bases between the two germline ends. The CDR3 length is 13 residues. The chain's CDR3 is CASSVRQNTEAFF. The CDR3 bases are TGTGCCAGTAGTGTTCGACAGAACACTGAAGCTTTCTTT.

This chain joins TRBV6-5 and TRBJ2-7; D possibly corresponds to TRBD1 (5 bases). From germline, CDR1 is MNHEY and CDR2 SVGAGI. V was trimmed by 8 bases and J by 4 bases, leaving 15 bases between them. The CDR3 is 13 amino acids. This CDR3 reads CASRQFLDYEQYF. CDR3 nucleotide sequence: TGTGCCAGCCGACAGTTCTTAGATTACGAGCAGTACTTC.

The chain has TRBV30 and TRBJ2-3, with D tentatively TRBD1 (6 bases). CDR1 is GTSNPN, CDR2 SVGIG, per germline (reference sequence). Between the trimmed V and J ends, which lost 6 bases and 3 bases, there was a span of 16 bases. The CDR3 runs 14 residues. CDR3 nucleotide sequence: TGTGCCTGCGAAAGGGGGAGTCGTACAGATACGCAGTATTTT. As protein: CACERGSRTDTQYF.

The genes are TRBV27 and TRBJ2-1; 8 bases are shared with TRBD1. Germline V gene data show CDR1 as MNHEY and CDR2 as SMNVEV (reference sequence). This CDR3 contains 15 residues. The ends lost 5 bases at V and 6 bases at J; junction bases unmatched: 9. CDR3 in DNA: TGTGCCAGCAGTCCAGGGGGCGCAGGAGTCAATGAGCAGTTCTTC. Amino acids: CASSPGGAGVNEQFF.

The chain recombines TRBV15 with TRBJ1-3, with a weak D call TRBD1 (5 bases). The CDR3 loop spans 15 amino acids. V was shortened by 2 bases and J by 0 bases, with 8 bases between the two germline ends. In germline, CDR1 is LNHNV, CDR2 YYDKDF (reference sequence). The CDR3: CATSRHRSSGNTIYF. The CDR3 DNA follows: TGTGCCACCAGCAGACACAGGTCCTCTGGAAACACCATATATTTT.

The J gene is TRBJ2-3, the V gene TRBV4-1; 10 bases are a match to TRBD1. Germline assignment: CDR1 MGHRA and CDR2 YSYEKL. V shed 5 bases and J 0 bases; nucleotides not matched to a gene: 5. The CDR3 totals 16 residues. The CDR3 DNA reads TGCGCCAGCAGCGCGCGGGACAGGGGAAGCACAGATACGCAGTATTTT. This gives the protein CASSARDRGSTDTQYF.

Of note for this clone: An end of the junction does not agree with germline; a read error may underlie this. J is TRBJ2-4 and V is TRBV7-2, with D possibly being TRBD1 (6 bases). Germline CDR1 reads SGHTA; CDR2 reads FQGNSA. The CDR3 has 13 residues. Written as DNA, the CDR3 is TGTGCCAGCAGCTTAGGTTTTGTGTGGCAGGGGATCTTC. Protein product: CASSLGFVWQGIF. The entire variable domain, with the rest obtained from reference TRBV7-2 and TRBJ2-4, is as follows: GAGVSQSPSNKVTEKGKDVELRCDPISGHTALYWYRQSLGQGLEFLIYFQGNSAPDKSGLPSDRFSAERTGGSVSTLTIQRTQQEDSAVYLCASSLGFVWQGIFGAGTRLSVL.

This clone showed up just once. The chain couples TRBV6-1 to TRBJ1-3; D may be TRBD1 (5 bases). Germline assignment: CDR1 MNHNS and CDR2 SASEGT. Trimming took 4 bases from V and 2 from J, leaving 15 bases between them. The CDR3 has 16 amino acids. In nucleotides, the CDR3 is TGTGCCAGCAGTGGAGATACAGGCCTCACTGGAAACACCATATATTTT. Its protein product is CASSGDTGLTGNTIYF.

This clone was observed a single time. V usage is TRBV7-6 and J usage is TRBJ2-3; 8 bases agree with TRBD2. Trimming at V came to 4 bases and at J to 8 bases, leaving 11 bases not matched to a gene. The CDR3 has 15 residues. Germline CDR1 and CDR2: SGHVS and FNYEAQ. CDR3 loop: CASSSSGGAVGTQYF. CDR3 DNA: TGTGCCAGCAGCTCTTCCGGGGGGGCCGTGGGTACGCAGTATTTT.

This clone was picked up a small number of times. The chain combines TRBV25-1 with TRBJ1-2; TRBD1 matches at 7 bases. The J segment lost 6 bases and the V segment lost 6 bases, leaving 16 bases of the junction unmatched. The CDR3 sequence is 16 residues long. Germline CDR1 and CDR2: MGHDK and SYGVNS. CDR3 nucleotides: TGTGCCAGCAGGAAAGGGACCACAGGGGTAAGAGATGGCTACACCTTC. Translation gives CASRKGTTGVRDGYTF.

V gene TRBV12-3 or TRBV12-4 combines with J gene TRBJ1-2; 8 bases align to TRBD1. The CDR3 is made up of 13 amino acids. J lost 5 bases, V lost 4 bases, and 3 bases had no gene match. CDR3 bases: TGTGCCAGCAGTTCGACAGGGGTATATGGCTACACCTTC. It is translated as CASSSTGVYGYTF.

The chain uses TRBV2 and TRBJ1-3; 9 bases match TRBD1. The CDR3 spans 16 residues. Germline V CDR1 and CDR2: SNHLY, FYNNEI. The V and J ends lost 3 bases and 0 bases, in that order; junction bases with no gene match: 3. CDR3 protein: CASSEGQGFSGNTIYF. The CDR3 DNA reads TGTGCCAGCAGTGAGGGACAGGGCTTCTCTGGAAACACCATATATTTT.

The J gene is TRBJ2-7, the V gene TRBV4-1, with 7 positions matching TRBD1. The germline CDR1 and CDR2 sequences are MGHRA and YSYEKL. This CDR3 is built from 15 residues. The V gene end was trimmed by 1 base and the J gene end by 4 bases; junction bases not matched to a gene: 7. The CDR3 DNA is TGCGCCAGCAGCCAAGTGATAGGGGGCGCATACGAGCAGTACTTC. The encoded protein is CASSQVIGGAYEQYF.

This clone was detected only a few times. The J gene is TRBJ1-2, the V gene TRBV7-9; a weak D match, TRBD1 (5 bases). The CDR3 has 14 residues. Germline V CDR1 and CDR2: SEHNR, FQNEAQ (reference sequence). V was shortened by 3 bases and J by 2 bases, with 10 bases between the two germline ends. DNA for the CDR3: TGTGCCAGCAGCTTTCGGGACTCAAACTATGGCTACACCTTC. Translated, it gives CASSFRDSNYGYTF.